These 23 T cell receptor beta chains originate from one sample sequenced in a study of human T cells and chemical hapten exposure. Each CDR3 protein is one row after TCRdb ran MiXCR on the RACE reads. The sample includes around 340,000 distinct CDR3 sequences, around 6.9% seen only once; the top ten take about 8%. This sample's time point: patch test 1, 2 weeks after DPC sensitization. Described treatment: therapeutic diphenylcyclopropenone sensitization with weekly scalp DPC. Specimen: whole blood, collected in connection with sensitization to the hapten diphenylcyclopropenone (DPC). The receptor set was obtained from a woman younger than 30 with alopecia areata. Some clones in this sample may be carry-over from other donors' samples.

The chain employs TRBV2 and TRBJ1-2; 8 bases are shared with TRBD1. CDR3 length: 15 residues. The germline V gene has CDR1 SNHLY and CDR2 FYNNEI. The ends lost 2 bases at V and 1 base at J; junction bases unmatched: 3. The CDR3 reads CASSENRGINYGYTF. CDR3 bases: TGTGCCAGCAGTGAAAACAGGGGGATTAACTATGGCTACACCTTC.

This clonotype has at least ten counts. The CDR3 region is CASSQVGLWEQYF. CDR3 DNA: TGTGCCAGCAGCCAGGTCGGGCTTTGGGAGCAGTACTTC. The genes are TRBV6-1 and TRBJ2-7; D is unclear. From germline, CDR1 is MNHNS and CDR2 SASEGT. Trimming stripped 6 bases from V and 7 bases from J, with 16 bases between. This CDR3 spans 13 amino acids.

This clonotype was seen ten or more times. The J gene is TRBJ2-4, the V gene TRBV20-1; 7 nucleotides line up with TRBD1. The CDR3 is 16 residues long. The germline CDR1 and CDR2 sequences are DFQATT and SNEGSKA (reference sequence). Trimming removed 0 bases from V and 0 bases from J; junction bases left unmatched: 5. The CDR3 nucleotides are TGCAGTGCTAGAGACTACAGGGGCCTAGCCAAAAACATTCAGTACTTC. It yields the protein CSARDYRGLAKNIQYF.

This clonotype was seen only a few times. The CDR3 loop reads CASSLNQGQETQYF. The CDR3 DNA follows: TGTGCCAGCAGCCTGAACCAGGGGCAAGAGACCCAGTACTTC. The rearrangement joins TRBV9 to TRBJ2-5; D perhaps matches TRBD1 (6 bases). Trimming stripped 4 bases from V and 2 bases from J, with 12 bases between. In germline, CDR1 is SGDLS, CDR2 YYNGEE. This CDR3 is built from 14 residues.

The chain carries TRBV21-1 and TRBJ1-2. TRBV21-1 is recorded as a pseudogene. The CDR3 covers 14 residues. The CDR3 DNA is TGTGCCAGCACCCCAAAGCAGATTATCTATGGCTACACCTTC. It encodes CASTPKQIIYGYTF.

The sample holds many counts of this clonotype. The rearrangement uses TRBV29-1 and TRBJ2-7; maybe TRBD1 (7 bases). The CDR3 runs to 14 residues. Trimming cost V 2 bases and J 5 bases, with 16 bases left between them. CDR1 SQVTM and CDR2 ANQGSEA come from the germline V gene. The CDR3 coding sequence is TGCAGCGTTGAATCGGCAGGGGGAGGACACGAGCAGTACTTC. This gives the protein CSVESAGGGHEQYF.

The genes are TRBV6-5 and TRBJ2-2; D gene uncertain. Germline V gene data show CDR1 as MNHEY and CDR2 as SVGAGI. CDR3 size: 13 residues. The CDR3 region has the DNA TGTGCTAGCCACCGTTCAGCCACCGGGGAGCTGTTTTTT. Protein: CASHRSATGELFF.

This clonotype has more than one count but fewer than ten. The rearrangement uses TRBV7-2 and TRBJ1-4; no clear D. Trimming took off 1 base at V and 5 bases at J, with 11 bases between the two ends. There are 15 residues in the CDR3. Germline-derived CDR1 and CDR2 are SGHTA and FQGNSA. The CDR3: CASSLVADPNEKLFF. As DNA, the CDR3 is TGTGCCAGCAGCTTAGTGGCAGACCCAAATGAAAAACTGTTTTTT.

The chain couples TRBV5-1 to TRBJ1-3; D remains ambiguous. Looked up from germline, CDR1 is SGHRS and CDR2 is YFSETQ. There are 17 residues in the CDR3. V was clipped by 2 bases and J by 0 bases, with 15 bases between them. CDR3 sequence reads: CASSFNAVERSGNTIYF. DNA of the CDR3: TGCGCCAGCAGCTTCAATGCGGTCGAACGCTCTGGAAACACCATATATTTT.

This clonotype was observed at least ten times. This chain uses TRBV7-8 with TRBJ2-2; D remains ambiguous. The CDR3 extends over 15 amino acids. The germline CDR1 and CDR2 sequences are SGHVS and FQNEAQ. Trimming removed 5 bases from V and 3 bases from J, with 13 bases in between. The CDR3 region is CASSPTEQYTGELFF. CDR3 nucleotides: TGTGCCAGCAGCCCGACTGAGCAGTACACCGGGGAGCTGTTTTTT.

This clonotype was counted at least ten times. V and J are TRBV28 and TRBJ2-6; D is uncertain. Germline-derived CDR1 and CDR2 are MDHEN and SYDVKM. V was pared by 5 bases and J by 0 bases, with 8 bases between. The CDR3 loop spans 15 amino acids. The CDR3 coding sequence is TGTGCCAGCAGTAGGCTCAACTCTGGGGCCAACGTCCTGACTTTC. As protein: CASSRLNSGANVLTF.

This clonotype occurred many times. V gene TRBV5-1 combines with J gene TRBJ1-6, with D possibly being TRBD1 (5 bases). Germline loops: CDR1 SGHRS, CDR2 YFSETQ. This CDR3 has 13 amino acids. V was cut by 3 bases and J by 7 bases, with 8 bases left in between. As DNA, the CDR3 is TGCGCCAGCAGCTCCCGGGACAATTCACCCCTCCACTTT. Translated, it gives CASSSRDNSPLHF.

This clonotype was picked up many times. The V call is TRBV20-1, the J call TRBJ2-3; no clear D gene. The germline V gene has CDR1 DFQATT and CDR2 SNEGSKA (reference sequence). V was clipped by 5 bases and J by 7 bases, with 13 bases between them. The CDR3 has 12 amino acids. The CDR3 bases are TGCAGTGCTGCTAGGGCTTCATATACGCAGTATTTT. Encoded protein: CSAARASYTQYF.

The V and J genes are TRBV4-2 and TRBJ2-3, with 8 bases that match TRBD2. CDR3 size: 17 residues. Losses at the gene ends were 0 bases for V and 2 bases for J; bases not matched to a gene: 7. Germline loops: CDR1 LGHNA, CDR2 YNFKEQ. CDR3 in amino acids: CASSQDRAGAPTDTQYF. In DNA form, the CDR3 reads TGTGCCAGCAGCCAAGATCGAGCGGGGGCCCCCACAGATACGCAGTATTTT.

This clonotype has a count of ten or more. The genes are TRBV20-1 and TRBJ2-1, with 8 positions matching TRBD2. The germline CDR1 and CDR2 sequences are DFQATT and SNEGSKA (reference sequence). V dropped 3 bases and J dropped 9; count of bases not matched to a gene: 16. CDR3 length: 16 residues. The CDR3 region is CSARVLGTRLTGEQFF. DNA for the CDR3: TGCAGTGCTAGGGTTTTAGGGACTAGATTAACCGGTGAGCAGTTCTTC.

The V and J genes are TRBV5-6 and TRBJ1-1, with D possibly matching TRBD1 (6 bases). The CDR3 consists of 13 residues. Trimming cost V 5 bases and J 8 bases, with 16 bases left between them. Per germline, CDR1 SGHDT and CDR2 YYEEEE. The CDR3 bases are TGTGCCAGCAGTCATCAGGGGCATGGGGAAGCTTTCTTT. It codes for CASSHQGHGEAFF.

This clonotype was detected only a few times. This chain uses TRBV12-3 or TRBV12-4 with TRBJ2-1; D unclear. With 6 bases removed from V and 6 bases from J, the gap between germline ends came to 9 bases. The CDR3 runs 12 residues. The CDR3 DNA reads TGTGCCAGCAGCCGGATCTCCAATGAGCAGTTCTTC. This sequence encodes CASSRISNEQFF.

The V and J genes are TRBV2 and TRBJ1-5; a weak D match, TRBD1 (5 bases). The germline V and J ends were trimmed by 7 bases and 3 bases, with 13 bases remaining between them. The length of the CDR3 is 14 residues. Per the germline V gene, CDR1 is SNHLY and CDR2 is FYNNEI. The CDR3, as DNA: TGTGCCAGCAAGCAGGGCGCGGACAATCAGCCCCAGCATTTT. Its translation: CASKQGADNQPQHF.

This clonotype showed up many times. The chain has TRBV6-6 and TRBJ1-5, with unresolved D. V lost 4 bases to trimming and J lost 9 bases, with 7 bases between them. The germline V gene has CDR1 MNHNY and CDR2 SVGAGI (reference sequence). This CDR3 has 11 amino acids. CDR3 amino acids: CASSLQGPQHF. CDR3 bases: TGTGCCAGCAGTTTACAAGGGCCCCAGCATTTT.

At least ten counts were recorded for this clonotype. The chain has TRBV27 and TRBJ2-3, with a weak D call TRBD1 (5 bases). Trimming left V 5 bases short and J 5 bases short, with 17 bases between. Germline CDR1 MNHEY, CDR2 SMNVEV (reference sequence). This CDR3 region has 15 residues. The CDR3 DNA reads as TGTGCCAGCAGTCCCGACCTAGTAGGGGAAGATACGCAGTATTTT. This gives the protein CASSPDLVGEDTQYF.

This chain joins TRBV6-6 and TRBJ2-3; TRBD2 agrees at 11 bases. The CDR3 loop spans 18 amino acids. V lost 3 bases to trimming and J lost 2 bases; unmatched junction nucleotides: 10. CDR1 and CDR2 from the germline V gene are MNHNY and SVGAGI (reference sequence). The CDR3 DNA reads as TGTGCCAGCAGTTATTTTCCGGTAGCGGGGGGGAACACAGATACGCAGTATTTT. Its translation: CASSYFPVAGGNTDTQYF.

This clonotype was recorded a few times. The CDR3 loop reads CASSIGLGGELFF. CDR3 nucleotide sequence: TGTGCCAGCAGCATCGGACTAGGCGGGGAGCTGTTTTTT. J is TRBJ2-2 and V is TRBV7-2; TRBD2 matches 7 bases. The V segment lost 5 bases and the J segment 7 bases; nucleotides outside the gene matches: 4. This CDR3 is 13 amino acids long. The germline V gene encodes CDR1 SGHTA and CDR2 FQGNSA.

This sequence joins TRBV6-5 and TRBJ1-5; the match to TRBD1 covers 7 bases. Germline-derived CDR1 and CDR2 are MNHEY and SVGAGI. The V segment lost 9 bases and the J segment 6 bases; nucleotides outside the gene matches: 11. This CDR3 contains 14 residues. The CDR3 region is CASRNRGLSQPQHF. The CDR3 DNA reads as TGTGCCAGTCGTAACAGGGGTCTCTCTCAGCCCCAGCATTTT.